This record looks at one T cell receptor (beta chain) sequence and its context. This receptor's antigen is unknown. No much larger clone is present one base from it, and per-base qualities are unavailable. Enrolling through a virtual design, the prospective study's participants ranged in age from roughly 18 to 89 years and lived across 20 to 25 United States geographic areas. In the prospective study, cohorts were assigned on the basis of participant-reported clinical history obtained from a screening survey and a study questionnaire. Exposed participants were defined as having been in contact with someone with a PCR-confirmed or clinician-diagnosed COVID-19 case within 2 weeks of study entry. Mobile phlebotomists in the prospective study collected whole blood, serum and a nasopharyngeal or oropharyngeal swab from every participant. Participants in the prospective study had the option to provide additional blood draws and questionnaires over an approximately 2-month period. Before DNA extraction, prospective study blood samples were shipped either frozen or at room temperature.

These data come from a study of blood T cell repertoires in COVID-19 (dated by TCRdb to 2019 to 2021). About the full investigation: Samples covering the acute and convalescent phases of COVID-19 were provided by collaborators in the United States, Italy and Spain. The material from the prospective study consisted of cDNA or gDNA derived from T cells, B-cell-depleted T cells, or PBMCs. The dataset comprised deeply sampled blood TCRbeta repertoires from subjects exposed to, actively infected with, or recovered from COVID-19. The repertoires were released in a freely available public database intended as a resource for research on the immune response to SARS-CoV-2. The samples were drawn from two sources: the first 160 participants of the ongoing ImmuneRACE study, and 1,254 subjects contributed by 6 global collaborators. Sample metadata almost always included a de-identified subject ID, COVID-19 status, age in years and sex. HLA class I and class II types, where available, came from metadata supplied by the sample provider rather than from assay-based typing. The research as a whole found: The amount of clinical and demographic metadata varied by source and participant and was provided uncurated.

CDR3 length: 14 amino acids, cysteine to phenylalanine. Only the CDR3 part of the read is kept: 42 bases, read in frame from the first base. Taken from the germline V gene, the CDR1 and CDR2 loops are SGHTA and FQGTGA. V has 6 bases trimmed and J has 4 bases trimmed; junction bases matching no gene number 7. TCRbeta CDR3 regions were amplified from genomic DNA using the immunoSEQ Assay, a bias-controlled multiplex PCR. Per the authors' processing: The number of nucleated cells in each sample was estimated from the amplification of reference gene primers within the assay. To quantify the absolute abundance of each unique TCRbeta CDR3 rearrangement, sequence reads were collapsed and filtered. For each sample, productive Simpson clonality was calculated as the square root of Simpson's diversity index across productive rearrangements. The table comes from immuneACCESS by way of TCRdb, which keeps in-frame sequences with V and J called. Part of the clones is missing from these tables; in studies checked, under half for an unresolved V gene and the rest for unknown reasons. Clone size and V and J calls were adopted from that table, with D and trimming inferred from the DNA. This sample is represented by roughly 260,000 clones; 83% of them were singletons. The ten largest account for about 3.9% of the sample.

The chain is made from TRBV7-3 and TRBJ2-5, with 8 junctional bases fitting TRBD1. The source material was PBMCs or T cells enriched from blood (not recorded which). The sequence was obtained from a woman aged 40 to 55 who had been exposed to COVID-19. This receptor has the CDR3 CASSSTGGSETQYF. The sequence in DNA is TGTGCCAGCAGTTCCACAGGGGGGTCAGAGACCCAGTACTTC.